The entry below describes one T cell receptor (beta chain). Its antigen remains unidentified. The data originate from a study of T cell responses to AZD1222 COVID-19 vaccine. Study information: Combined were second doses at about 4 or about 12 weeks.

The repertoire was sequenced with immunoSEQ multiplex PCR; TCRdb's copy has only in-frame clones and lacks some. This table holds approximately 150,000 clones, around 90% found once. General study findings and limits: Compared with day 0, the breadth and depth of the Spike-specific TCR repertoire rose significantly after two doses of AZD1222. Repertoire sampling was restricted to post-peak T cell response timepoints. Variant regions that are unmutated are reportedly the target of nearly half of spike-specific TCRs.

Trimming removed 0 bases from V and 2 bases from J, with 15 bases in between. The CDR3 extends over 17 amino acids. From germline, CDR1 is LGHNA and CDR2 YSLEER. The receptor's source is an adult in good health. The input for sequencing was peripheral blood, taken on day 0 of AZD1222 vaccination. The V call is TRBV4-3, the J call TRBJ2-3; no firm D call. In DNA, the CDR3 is TGCGCCAGCAGCCAAGATGGGGTTAGTGGCACCACAGATACGCAGTATTTT. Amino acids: CASSQDGVSGTTDTQYF.